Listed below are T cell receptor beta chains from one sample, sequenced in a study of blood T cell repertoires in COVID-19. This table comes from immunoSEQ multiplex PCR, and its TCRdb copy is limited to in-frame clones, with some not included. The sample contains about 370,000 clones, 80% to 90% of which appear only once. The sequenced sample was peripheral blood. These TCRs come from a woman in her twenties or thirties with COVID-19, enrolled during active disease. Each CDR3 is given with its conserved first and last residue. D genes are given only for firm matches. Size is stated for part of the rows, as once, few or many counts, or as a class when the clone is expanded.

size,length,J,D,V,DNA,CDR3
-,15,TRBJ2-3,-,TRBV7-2,TGTGCCAGCAGCTTAGATGGCCGATTACCAGATACGCAGTATTTT,CASSLDGRLPDTQYF
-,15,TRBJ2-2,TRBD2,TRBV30,TGTGCCTCCCGCCCCAGCGGGGGCAACACCGGGGAGCTGTTTTTT,CASRPSGGNTGELFF
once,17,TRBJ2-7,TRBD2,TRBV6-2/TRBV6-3,TGTGCCAGCAGACCTCGGACTAGCGCCATTCTCTCCTACGAGCAGTACTTC,CASRPRTSAILSYEQYF
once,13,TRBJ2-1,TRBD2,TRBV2,TGTGCCAGCAGGCCCGGACTAGCCAATGAGCAGTTCTTC,CASRPGLANEQFF
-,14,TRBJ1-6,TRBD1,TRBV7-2,TGTGCCAGCAGCTTAGGAGGGGGCGGTTCACCCCTCCACTTT,CASSLGGGGSPLHF
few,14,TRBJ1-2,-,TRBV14,TGTGCCAGCAGCCCTACAGGAGAGGTTAGAGGCTACACCTTC,CASSPTGEVRGYTF
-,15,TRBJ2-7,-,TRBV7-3,TGTGCCAGCAGCCCCCTCCCCGGCGGGGCAGGCGAGCAGTACTTC,CASSPLPGGAGEQYF
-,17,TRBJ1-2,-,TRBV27,TGTGCCAGCAGTTTATCGATGTGGGCAGCCACTAACTATGGCTACACCTTC,CASSLSMWAATNYGYTF
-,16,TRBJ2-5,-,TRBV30,TGTGCCTGGAGCCCTAATAGCGTAGTGCATTGGGAGACCCAGTACTTC,CAWSPNSVVHWETQYF
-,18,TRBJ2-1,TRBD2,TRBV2,TGTGCCAGCAGGGGGACTAGCGGGAGGGCGCCCCTCTACAATGAGCAGTTCTTC,CASRGTSGRAPLYNEQFF
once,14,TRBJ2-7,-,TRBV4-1,TGCGCCAGCAGCCAAGTTCTCAGTTCCTACGAGCAGTACTTC,CASSQVLSSYEQYF
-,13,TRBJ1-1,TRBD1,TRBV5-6,TGTGCCAGCAGCTTGTACAGGGGGACTGAAGCTTTCTTT,CASSLYRGTEAFF
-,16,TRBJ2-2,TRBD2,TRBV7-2,TGTGCCAGCAGCTCCCCTAGCGGGAGGAGTACCGGGGAGCTGTTTTTT,CASSSPSGRSTGELFF
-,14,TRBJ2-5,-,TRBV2,TGTGCCAGCAGTCAAGTGGGGGCAGGAGAGACCCAGTACTTC,CASSQVGAGETQYF
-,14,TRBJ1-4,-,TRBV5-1,TGCGCCAGCAGAAGTGGCAGGGGAAATGAAAAACTGTTTTTT,CASRSGRGNEKLFF
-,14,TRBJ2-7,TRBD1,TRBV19,TGTGCCAGTAGTATGGGACAGGGGAACTACGAGCAGTACTTC,CASSMGQGNYEQYF
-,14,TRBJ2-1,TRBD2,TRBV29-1,TGCAGCGAGCGGACTAGCGGGAGCTACAATGAGCAGTTCTTC,CSERTSGSYNEQFF
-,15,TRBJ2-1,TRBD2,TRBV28,TGTGCCAGTAAGTCTAGCGGTATAGGTTACAATGAGCAGTTCTTC,CASKSSGIGYNEQFF
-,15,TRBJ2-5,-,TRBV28,TGTGCCAGCAGTTTGGAGGGCCTATCAAGAGAGACCCAGTACTTC,CASSLEGLSRETQYF
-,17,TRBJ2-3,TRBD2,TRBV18,TGTGCCAGCTCACCAGGGAGGACTAGCGGAGACACAGATACGCAGTATTTT,CASSPGRTSGDTDTQYF
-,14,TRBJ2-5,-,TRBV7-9,TGTGCCAGCAGCTTAGATATCAGTCGAGAGACCCAGTACTTC,CASSLDISRETQYF
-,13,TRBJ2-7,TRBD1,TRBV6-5,TGTGCCAGCAGGGGGGGACAGGGGTTCGAGCAGTACTTC,CASRGGQGFEQYF
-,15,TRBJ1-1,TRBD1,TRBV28,TGTGCCAGCAGTTCTAGGGGACAGAGGAACACTGAAGCTTTCTTT,CASSSRGQRNTEAFF
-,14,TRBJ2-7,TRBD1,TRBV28,TGTGCCAGCAGTCGAACAGGGGATTACTACGAGCAGTACTTC,CASSRTGDYYEQYF
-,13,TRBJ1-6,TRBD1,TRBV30,TGTGCCTGGACAGGGGGCGCATCTTCACCCCTCCACTTT,CAWTGGASSPLHF
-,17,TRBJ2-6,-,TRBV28,TGTGCCAGCAGTCCCCAGGCAGGGATCTCTGGGGCCAACGTCCTGACTTTC,CASSPQAGISGANVLTF
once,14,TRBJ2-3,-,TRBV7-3,TGTGCCAGCAGCACGGGGGCGGGAGAAGATACGCAGTATTTT,CASSTGAGEDTQYF
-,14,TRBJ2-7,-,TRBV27,TGTGCCAGCAGTTTTACAGGGCGGTCCTACGAGCAGTACTTC,CASSFTGRSYEQYF
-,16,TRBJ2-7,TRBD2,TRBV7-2,TGTGCCAGCAGCCCCCGGGGGACTAGCGGCTTATGGGAGCAGTACTTC,CASSPRGTSGLWEQYF
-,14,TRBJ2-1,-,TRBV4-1,TGCGCCAGCAGCCAGGGGCGGACGGGTAATGAGCAGTTCTTC,CASSQGRTGNEQFF
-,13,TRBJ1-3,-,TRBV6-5,TGTGCCAGCAATCCGAGCTCTGGAAACACCATATATTTT,CASNPSSGNTIYF
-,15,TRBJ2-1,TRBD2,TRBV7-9,TGTGCCAGCAGCTTCCAGGCGGGAGGGCTGAATGAGCAGTTCTTC,CASSFQAGGLNEQFF
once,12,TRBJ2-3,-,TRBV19,TGTGCCAGTAGTGAGAGGGACACTACGCAGTATTTT,CASSERDTTQYF
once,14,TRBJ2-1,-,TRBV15,TGTGCCACCAGCAGAGAAAAGGGGATCAATGAGCAGTTCTTC,CATSREKGINEQFF
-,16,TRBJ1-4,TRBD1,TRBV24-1,TGTGCCACCAGTGAAGGGTCGGGACAGACTAATGAAAAACTGTTTTTT,CATSEGSGQTNEKLFF
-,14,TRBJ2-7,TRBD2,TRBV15,TGTGCCACCAGCAGAGGGACTAGCGGGAGCGAACAGTACTTC,CATSRGTSGSEQYF
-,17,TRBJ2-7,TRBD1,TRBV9,TGTGCCAGCAGCGTGACGGCCGGGACAGGGGTCAACTACGAGCAGTACTTC,CASSVTAGTGVNYEQYF
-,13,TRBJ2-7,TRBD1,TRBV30,TGTGCCTGGAAAGAAGGGACAGGGAATGAGCAGTACTTC,CAWKEGTGNEQYF
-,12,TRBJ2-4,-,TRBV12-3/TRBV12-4,TGTGCCAGCAGCCCCGATCCTGGGAGACAGTACTTC,CASSPDPGRQYF
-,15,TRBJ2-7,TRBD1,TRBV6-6,TGTGCCAGCAGTTACTACCCCGGACAGGGCCACGAGCAGTACTTC,CASSYYPGQGHEQYF
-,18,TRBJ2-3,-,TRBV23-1,TGCGCCAGCAGTCAATCGGTTCTGTGGGGAGCCTGCACAGATACGCAGTATTTT,CASSQSVLWGACTDTQYF
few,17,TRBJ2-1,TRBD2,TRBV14,TGTGCCAGCAGCAGATCTAGCGGGAGGGCCGAGGGGGGCCTTCAGTTCTTC,CASSRSSGRAEGGLQFF
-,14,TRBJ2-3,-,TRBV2,TGTGCCAGCAGTGCTGCGGGAAGCACAGATACGCAGTATTTT,CASSAAGSTDTQYF
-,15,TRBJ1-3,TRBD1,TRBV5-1,TGCGCCAGCAGCTTGGACAGGGGCGCCGGAAACACCATATATTTT,CASSLDRGAGNTIYF
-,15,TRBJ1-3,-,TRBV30,TGTGCCTGGAGTGTCCAGGGCTCGACTGGAAACACCATATATTTT,CAWSVQGSTGNTIYF